This T cell receptor beta chain stems from a study of memory CD8 T cells in hepatitis C reinfection. About the research overall: After reinfection, a couple of primary-infection resolvers became chronically infected.

This clone is a singleton in its sample. Its antigen is unidentified. Time point defined: pre-reinfection, 55 to 20 weeks before reinfection detection. No in vitro expansion preceded TCR sequencing of the sorted cells. The ends were cut back, 9 bases at V and 9 bases at J, with 29 bases in the middle. Germline values: CDR1 LNHDA, CDR2 SQIVND (reference sequence). CDR3 length: 17 residues. Findings of the study overall: Only 4 or 5 donors prevented definitive conclusions about public clonotypes.

Profiled with immunoSEQ multiplex PCR; TCRdb holds only in-frame clones, not every one. Of 50,000 or so clones listed, just under 90% were seen once; the top ten hold 1%. The sequencing sample was made of naive CD8+ T cells sorted from blood. The J gene is TRBJ2-2, the V gene TRBV19, with D possibly matching TRBD2 (6 bases). The sequence was collected from a man younger than 30 with hepatitis C virus infection. The CDR3 region is CASIILIAEPTGRELFF. The CDR3 DNA is TGTGCCAGCATAATACTTATAGCGGAACCCACAGGTCGGGAGCTGTTTTTT.